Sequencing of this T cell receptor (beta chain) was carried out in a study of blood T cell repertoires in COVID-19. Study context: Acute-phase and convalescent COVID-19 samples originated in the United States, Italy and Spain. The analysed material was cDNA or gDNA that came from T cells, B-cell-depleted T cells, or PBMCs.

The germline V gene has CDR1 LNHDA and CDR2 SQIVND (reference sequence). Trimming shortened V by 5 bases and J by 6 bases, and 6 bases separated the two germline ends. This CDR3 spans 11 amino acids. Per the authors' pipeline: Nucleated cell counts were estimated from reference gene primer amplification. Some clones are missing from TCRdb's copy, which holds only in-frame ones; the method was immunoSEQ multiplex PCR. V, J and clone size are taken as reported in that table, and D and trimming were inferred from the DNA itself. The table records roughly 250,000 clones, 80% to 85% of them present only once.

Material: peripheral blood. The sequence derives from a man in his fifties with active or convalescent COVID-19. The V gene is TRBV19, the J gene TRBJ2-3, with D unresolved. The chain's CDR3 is CASSSLDTQYF. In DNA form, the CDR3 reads TGTGCCAGTAGTTCCCTGGATACGCAGTATTTT.